These 13 T cell receptor beta chains were all obtained from the same sample, sequenced in a study of T cells after yellow fever vaccination. TCRdb fed the 5' RACE reads into MiXCR, producing one record per CDR3 protein. The sample includes 500,000 to 650,000 distinct CDR3 sequences, about 15% of them seen just once. This material consisted of PBMCs, taken more than 4 days after the first yellow fever vaccination. The origin of the receptors is a man younger than 30 who received the YFV17D yellow fever vaccine.

This clonotype has a handful of counts. The rearrangement uses TRBV20-1 and TRBJ1-3; TRBD1 aligns across 8 bases. This CDR3 is built from 14 residues. Germline V gene sequence: CDR1 DFQATT, CDR2 SNEGSKA (reference sequence). The V and J ends lost 6 bases and 5 bases, in that order; junction bases with no gene match: 9. Here the CDR3 DNA reads TGCAGTGCGCCAGGACAGGGTAGAAGAAACACCATATATTTT. Protein product: CSAPGQGRRNTIYF.

The sample holds a few counts of this clonotype. The chain uses TRBV11-1 and TRBJ2-3, with 14 bases identical to TRBD2. The CDR3 runs to 21 residues. Germline V gene sequence: CDR1 SGHAT, CDR2 FQDESV (reference sequence). V lost 5 bases to trimming and J lost 0 bases; unmatched junction nucleotides: 16. The CDR3 coding sequence is TGTGCCAGCAGCGCTCCAGCCGGGACTAGCGGGGGAGGCGCTAGCACAGATACGCAGTATTTT. This codes for CASSAPAGTSGGGASTDTQYF.

The chain joins TRBV12-3 or TRBV12-4 to TRBJ2-3; 7 bases fit TRBD2. The J segment lost 4 bases and the V segment lost 5 bases, leaving 12 bases of the junction unmatched. This CDR3 region has 16 residues. DNA for the CDR3: TGTGCCAGCAGTCTTGGGGGGGGGGTCGCCCCAGATACGCAGTATTTT. As protein: CASSLGGGVAPDTQYF.

The V and J genes are TRBV3-1 and TRBJ2-7, with 9 bases matching TRBD1. CDR3 length equals 14 residues. CDR1 and CDR2 (germline): LGHDT, YNNKEL (reference sequence). The J segment lost 1 base and the V segment lost 7 bases, leaving 5 bases of the junction unmatched. Written as DNA, the CDR3 is TGTGCCAGCATGCCGGGGACAGGGTCCTACGAGCAGTACTTC. It is translated as CASMPGTGSYEQYF.

This rearrangement joins TRBV4-3 to TRBJ1-4; perhaps TRBD1 as D (5 bases). Germline CDR1 and CDR2: LGHNA and YSLEER. V was shortened by 0 bases and J by 2 bases, with 16 bases between the two germline ends. The CDR3 spans 18 residues. The CDR3 is CASSQDRGSLVTNEKLFF. CDR3 nucleotide sequence: TGCGCCAGCAGCCAAGATCGGGGGAGCCTCGTGACTAATGAAAAACTGTTTTTT.

The gene calls are TRBV20-1 and TRBJ1-2, with a tentative D call TRBD1 (6 bases). The germline V gene has CDR1 DFQATT and CDR2 SNEGSKA (reference sequence). This CDR3 region has 14 residues. With 3 bases removed from V and 5 bases from J, the gap between germline ends came to 16 bases. The CDR3 bases are TGCAGTGCTAGTACTTTTGTAACAGGGTATGGCTACACCTTC. Translation: CSASTFVTGYGYTF.

The sample holds a few counts of this clonotype. The J gene is TRBJ1-1, the V gene TRBV6-2 or TRBV6-3; TRBD1 matches 12 bases. This CDR3 is built from 16 residues. Germline lookup yields CDR1 MNHEY and CDR2 SVGEGT. With 6 bases clipped from V and 4 bases from J, the junction kept 9 bases outside the gene matches. CDR3 DNA sequence: TGTGCCAGCAGGCGATTGGGACAGGGGGCGAGCACTGAAGCTTTCTTT. It specifies CASRRLGQGASTEAFF.

The CDR3 loop reads CSARERGKTNTGELFF. The CDR3, as DNA: TGCAGTGCTAGAGAGCGGGGAAAAACGAACACCGGGGAGCTGTTTTTT. The gene calls are TRBV20-1 and TRBJ2-2, with D possibly matching TRBD2 (6 bases). The CDR3 extends over 16 amino acids. The ends were cut back, 0 bases at V and 0 bases at J, with 11 bases in the middle. The germline V gene has CDR1 DFQATT and CDR2 SNEGSKA (reference sequence).

Comment on this clonotype: A junction boundary mismatches the germline segment, possibly from a read error. The chain carries TRBV7-3 and TRBJ2-5; 9 bases fit TRBD1. This CDR3 comprises 15 residues. CDR1 and CDR2 (germline): SGHTA, FQGTGA. The CDR3 nucleotides are TGTGCCAGCAGCCTAACCGGGACAGGGTCAGAGACCCAGTACTTC. This sequence encodes CASSLTGTGSETQYF.

This clonotype has only a few counts. V usage is TRBV4-3 and J usage is TRBJ2-3; D gene uncertain. The V and J ends lost 4 bases and 0 bases respectively, with 8 bases between them. Per the germline V gene, CDR1 is LGHNA and CDR2 is YSLEER. The CDR3 is made up of 14 amino acids. CDR3 DNA sequence: TGCGCCAGCAGCCGGAAGACTAGCACAGATACGCAGTATTTT. Its protein is CASSRKTSTDTQYF.

V and J are TRBV19 and TRBJ1-5, with D perhaps matching TRBD1 (5 bases). Germline V gives CDR1 LNHDA, CDR2 SQIVND (reference sequence). CDR3 length: 16 residues. V shed 3 bases and J shed 1 base, with 13 bases lying between them. The CDR3 loop reads CASSIGGRKSNQPQHF. The CDR3 DNA follows: TGTGCCAGTAGTATTGGGGGGAGGAAAAGCAATCAGCCCCAGCATTTT.

The table lists this clonotype with a few counts. This chain links TRBV5-1 with TRBJ2-3; either TRBD1 or TRBD2 may fit D (5 bases each). The CDR3 runs to 15 residues. CDR1 SGHRS and CDR2 YFSETQ come from the germline V gene. Trimming removed 4 bases from V and 3 bases from J, with 15 bases in between. CDR3 amino acids: CASSLGDVLTDTQYF. The CDR3, as DNA: TGCGCCAGCAGCCTGGGGGACGTATTAACAGATACGCAGTATTTT. Combining the CDR3 with reference TRBV5-1 and TRBJ2-3 gives the whole variable domain KAGVTQTPRYLIKTRGQQVTLSCSPISGHRSVSWYQQTPGQGLQFLFEYFSETQRNKGNFPGRFSGRQFSNSRSEMNVSTLELGDSALYLCASSLGDVLTDTQYFGPGTRLTVL.

The chain joins TRBV4-1 to TRBJ1-1; no clear D gene. Germline CDR1 reads MGHRA; CDR2 reads YSYEKL. The V and J ends lost 0 bases and 1 base respectively, with 6 bases between them. CDR3 length: 14 residues. CDR3 residues: CASSQDRGNTEAFF. The CDR3 nucleotides are TGCGCCAGCAGCCAAGATCGGGGGAACACTGAAGCTTTCTTT.